This T cell receptor beta chain was captured by sequencing in a study of graft-versus-host responses after intestinal transplantation. Overall study findings and caveats: Ileal or blood samples showed some GvH clones first, and such clones were also found in recipient marrow.

The CDR3 length is 14 residues. On this clone itself: Its specificity is not known.

Sequenced by immunoSEQ multiplex PCR; TCRdb stores in-frame clones only, minus some. This table has around 130,000 clones, over 85% appearing once. This chain links TRBV1 with TRBJ2-1. TRBV1 is annotated as a pseudogene. The sequences come from unstimulated CD4+ T cells sorted from spleen or lymph node cells, collected before intestinal transplant. This clonotype was sampled from a human donor who received an intestinal transplant. The chain's CDR3 is CTSSQDFFGAGQFF. For the CDR3, the DNA is TGCACCAGCAGCCAGGACTTCTTTGGGGCCGGGCAGTTCTTC.